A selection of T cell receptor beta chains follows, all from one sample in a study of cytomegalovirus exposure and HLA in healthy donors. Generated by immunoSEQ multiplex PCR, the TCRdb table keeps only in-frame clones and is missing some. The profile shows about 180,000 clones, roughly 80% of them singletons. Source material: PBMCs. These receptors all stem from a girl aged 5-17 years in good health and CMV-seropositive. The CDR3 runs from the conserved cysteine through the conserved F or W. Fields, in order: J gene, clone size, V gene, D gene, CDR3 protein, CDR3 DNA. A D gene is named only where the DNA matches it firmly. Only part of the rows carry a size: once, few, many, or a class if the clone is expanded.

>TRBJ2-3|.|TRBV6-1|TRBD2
CASSDLLAGGPRAQYF
TGTGCCAGCAGTGACCTACTAGCGGGAGGGCCGAGGGCGCAGTATTTT
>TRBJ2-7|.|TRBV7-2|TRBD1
CASSLTDRVDGSYEQYF
TGTGCCAGCAGCTTAACGGACAGGGTCGATGGCTCCTACGAGCAGTACTTC
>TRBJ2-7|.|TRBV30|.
CAWSVGLQPTYEQYF
TGTGCCTGGAGTGTTGGACTACAACCTACCTACGAGCAGTACTTC
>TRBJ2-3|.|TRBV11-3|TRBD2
CASSLLAGGSTDTQYF
TGTGCCAGCAGCTTATTGGCGGGAGGGTCTACAGATACGCAGTATTTT
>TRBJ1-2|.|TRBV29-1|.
CSVVDRGGYTF
TGCAGCGTTGTGGATCGAGGGGGCTACACCTTC
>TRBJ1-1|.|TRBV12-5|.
CASAPSGGTEAFF
TGTGCTAGTGCTCCGTCGGGGGGAACTGAAGCTTTCTTT
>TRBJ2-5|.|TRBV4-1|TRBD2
CASSQDPTSGSGKTQYF
TGCGCCAGCAGCCAAGATCCTACTAGCGGGAGTGGAAAGACCCAGTACTTC
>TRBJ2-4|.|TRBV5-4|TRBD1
CASSWDRADIQYF
TGTGCCAGCAGCTGGGACAGGGCGGACATTCAGTACTTC
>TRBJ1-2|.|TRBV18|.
CASSPGGNYGYTF
TGTGCCAGCTCACCGGGGGGGAACTATGGCTACACCTTC
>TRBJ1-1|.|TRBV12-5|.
CASGLVLSPRQGLNEAFF
TGTGCTAGTGGTTTGGTACTTAGCCCCCGGCAGGGGCTCAATGAAGCTTTCTTT
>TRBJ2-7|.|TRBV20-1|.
CSAQRSEQYF
TGCAGTGCGCAGCGGTCGGAGCAGTACTTC
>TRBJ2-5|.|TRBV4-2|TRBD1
CASSQGDRPKQETQYF
TGTGCCAGCAGCCAAGGGGACAGGCCCAAACAAGAGACCCAGTACTTC
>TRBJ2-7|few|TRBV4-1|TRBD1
CASSQGGQGSYEQYF
TGCGCCAGCAGCCAAGGGGGACAGGGATCCTACGAGCAGTACTTC
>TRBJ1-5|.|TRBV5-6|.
CASSPGGPYSNQPQHF
TGTGCCAGCAGCCCCGGGGGGCCCTATAGCAATCAGCCCCAGCATTTT
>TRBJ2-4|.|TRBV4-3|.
CASSRELAGGGNIQYF
TGCGCCAGCAGCCGGGAGTTAGCCGGAGGCGGAAACATTCAGTACTTC
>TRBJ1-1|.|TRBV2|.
CASSEGRELNTEAFF
TGTGCCAGCTCCGAGGGGAGGGAGCTGAACACTGAAGCTTTCTTT
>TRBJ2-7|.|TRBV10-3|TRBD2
CAIGTRGTTTYEQYF
TGTGCCATCGGAACCCGGGGGACTACTACCTACGAGCAGTACTTC
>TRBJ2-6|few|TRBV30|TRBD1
CAWDRAGANVLTF
TGTGCCTGGGACAGGGCTGGGGCCAACGTCCTGACTTTC
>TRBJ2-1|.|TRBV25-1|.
CASSGLLREQFF
TGTGCCAGCAGCGGTCTTTTGCGGGAGCAGTTCTTC
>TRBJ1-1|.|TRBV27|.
CASSLGQMNTEAFF
TGTGCCAGCAGTTTAGGACAGATGAACACTGAAGCTTTCTTT
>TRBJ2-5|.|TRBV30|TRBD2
CAWSVRDYLRETQYF
TGTGCCTGGAGCGTCCGGGACTACCTTAGGGAGACCCAGTACTTC
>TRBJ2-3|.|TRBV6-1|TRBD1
CASSRTGYADTQYF
TGTGCCAGCAGTAGGACAGGGTACGCAGATACGCAGTATTTT
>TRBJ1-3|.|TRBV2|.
CASSPDGGNTIYF
TGTGCCAGCAGTCCTGACGGGGGAAACACCATATATTTT
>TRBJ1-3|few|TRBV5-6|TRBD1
CASSTRGPTGNTIYF
TGTGCCAGCAGCACCAGGGGGCCCACAGGAAACACCATATATTTT
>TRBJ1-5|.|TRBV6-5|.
CASSGQYSNQPQHF
TGTGCCAGCAGTGGACAGTATAGCAATCAGCCCCAGCATTTT
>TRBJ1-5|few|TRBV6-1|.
CASSDEGLLDLWSNQPQHF
TGTGCCAGCAGTGATGAGGGACTCCTGGACCTGTGGAGCAATCAGCCCCAGCATTTT
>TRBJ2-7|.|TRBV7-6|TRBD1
CASSSPGTGTYEQYF
TGTGCCAGCAGCTCCCCCGGGACAGGGACCTACGAGCAGTACTTC
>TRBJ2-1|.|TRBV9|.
CASSGKFSVYNEQFF
TGTGCCAGCAGCGGAAAGTTTAGCGTTTACAATGAGCAGTTCTTC
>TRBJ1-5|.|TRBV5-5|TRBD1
CASSSTGGEQPQHF
TGTGCCAGCAGCTCGACAGGGGGCGAACAGCCCCAGCATTTT
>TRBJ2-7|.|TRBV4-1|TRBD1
CASSQAGTAYYEQYF
TGCGCCAGCAGCCAAGCCGGGACAGCATACTACGAGCAGTACTTC
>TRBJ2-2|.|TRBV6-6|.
CASSYSGRGKTGELFF
TGTGCCAGCAGTTACTCGGGTAGGGGGAAGACCGGGGAGCTGTTTTTT
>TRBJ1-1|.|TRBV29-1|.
CSVEGDIGVTEAFF
TGCAGCGTTGAGGGGGACATAGGGGTCACTGAAGCTTTCTTT
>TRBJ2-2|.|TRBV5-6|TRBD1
CASSPPGGAYTGELFF
TGTGCCAGCAGCCCCCCAGGGGGCGCATACACCGGGGAGCTGTTTTTT
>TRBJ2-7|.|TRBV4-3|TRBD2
CASSQYRDYSYEQYF
TGCGCCAGCAGTCAATACCGGGACTATTCCTACGAGCAGTACTTC
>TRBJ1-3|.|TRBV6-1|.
CASSEFRTTGNTIYF
TGTGCCAGCAGTGAATTTAGAACGACTGGAAACACCATATATTTT
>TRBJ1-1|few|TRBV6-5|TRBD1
CASSYHRGTEAFF
TGTGCCAGCAGTTACCACAGGGGAACTGAAGCTTTCTTT
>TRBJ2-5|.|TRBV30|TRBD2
CAWSPGTSGRGETQYF
TGTGCCTGGAGCCCCGGGACTAGCGGGAGAGGGGAGACCCAGTACTTC
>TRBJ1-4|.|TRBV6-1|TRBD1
CASRHPGGNEKLFF
TGTGCCAGCAGGCACCCAGGGGGCAATGAAAAACTGTTTTTT
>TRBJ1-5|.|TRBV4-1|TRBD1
CASSQALQGQPQHF
TGCGCCAGCAGCCAAGCGCTACAGGGGCAGCCCCAGCATTTT
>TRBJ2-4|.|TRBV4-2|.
CASSQDGGKATNKYF
TGTGCCAGCAGCCAAGACGGCGGCAAGGCCACTAATAAGTACTTC
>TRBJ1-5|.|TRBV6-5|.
CASSLSQPQHF
TGTGCCAGCAGTCTATCACAGCCCCAGCATTTT
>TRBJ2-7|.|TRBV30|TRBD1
CAWSPGQGVSYEQYF
TGTGCCTGGAGCCCGGGACAGGGGGTATCCTACGAGCAGTACTTC